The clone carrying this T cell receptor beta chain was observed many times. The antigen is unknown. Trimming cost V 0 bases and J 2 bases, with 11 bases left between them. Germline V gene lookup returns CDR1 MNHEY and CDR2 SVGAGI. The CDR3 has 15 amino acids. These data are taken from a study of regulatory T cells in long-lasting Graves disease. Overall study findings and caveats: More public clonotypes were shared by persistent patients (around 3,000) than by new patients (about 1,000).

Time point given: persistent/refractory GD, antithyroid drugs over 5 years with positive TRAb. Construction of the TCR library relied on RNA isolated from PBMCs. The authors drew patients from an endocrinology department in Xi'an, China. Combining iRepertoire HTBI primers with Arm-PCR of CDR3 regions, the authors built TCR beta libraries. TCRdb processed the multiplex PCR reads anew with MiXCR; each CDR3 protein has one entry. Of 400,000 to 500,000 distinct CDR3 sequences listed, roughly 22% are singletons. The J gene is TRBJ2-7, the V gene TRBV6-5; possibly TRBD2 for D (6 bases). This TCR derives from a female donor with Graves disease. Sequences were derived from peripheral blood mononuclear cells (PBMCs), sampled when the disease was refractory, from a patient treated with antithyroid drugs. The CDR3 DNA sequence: TGTGCCAGCAGTTACTCACGCGGGGAAACCTACGAGCAGTACTTC. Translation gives CASSYSRGETYEQYF.